The 26 T cell receptor beta chains below were found in one sample sequenced in a study of OX40 agonist ivuxolimab in advanced cancers. Assay used: immunoSEQ multiplex PCR; TCRdb lists only in-frame clones, some missing. The sample has about 80,000 clones; around 87% are singletons. Material: CD4+ or CD8+ T cells sorted from blood, obtained in a trial of the OX40 agonist ivuxolimab. These receptors were collected from an adult with an advanced solid tumor such as melanoma, head and neck, liver or kidney cancer.

The rearrangement joins TRBV5-4 to TRBJ2-3; 8 bases agree with TRBD2. This CDR3 region has 15 residues. V lost 0 bases to trimming and J lost 4 bases; unmatched junction nucleotides: 4. Germline assignment: CDR1 SGHNT and CDR2 YYREEE (reference sequence). The CDR3 region is CASSLDSGSSDTQYF. CDR3 bases: TGTGCCAGCAGCTTGGACAGCGGGAGTTCAGATACGCAGTATTTT.

Regarding this clone: Other DNA sequences in this sample translate to the same CDR3. V usage is TRBV2 and J usage is TRBJ1-3; D is ambiguous. The CDR3 totals 14 residues. Germline CDR1 is SNHLY and CDR2 is FYNNEI. V dropped 5 bases and J dropped 1 base, with 9 bases sitting between them. In DNA form, the CDR3 reads TGTGCCAGCAGTCGGACCGTGTCTGGAAACACCATATATTTT. The encoded protein is CASSRTVSGNTIYF.

J is TRBJ1-5 and V is TRBV5-1; 9 nucleotides match TRBD1. V was clipped by 3 bases and J by 6 bases; unmatched bases: 7. CDR1 is SGHRS, CDR2 YFSETQ, per germline. This CDR3 spans 15 amino acids. The CDR3 DNA sequence: TGCGCCAGCAGCTCAGGGACAGGGCTGGGTCAGCCCCAGCATTTT. This codes for CASSSGTGLGQPQHF.

The rearrangement links TRBV13 to TRBJ1-1, with TRBD1 as a possible D gene (5 bases). CDR1 is PRHDT, CDR2 FYEKMQ, per germline (reference sequence). Trimming left V 5 bases short and J 4 bases short, with 14 bases between. This CDR3 has 14 residues. As DNA, the CDR3 is TGTGCCAGCAGCCCCCACCTGGGGGGCACTGAAGCTTTCTTT. Amino acids: CASSPHLGGTEAFF.

The chain combines TRBV5-5 with TRBJ2-5, with 14 bases matching TRBD2. Germline-derived CDR1 and CDR2 are SGHKS and YYEKEE (reference sequence). This CDR3 comprises 16 residues. The junction had 2 bases not matched to a gene; V was cut back by 2 bases and J by 2 bases. The CDR3, as DNA: TGTGCCAGCAGCTTTGGGACTAGCGGGGGACAAGAGACCCAGTACTTC. Translating gives CASSFGTSGGQETQYF.

CDR3 residues: CASSRDKGQGQPQHF. The DNA of the CDR3 is TGTGCCAGCAGCCGGGACAAGGGGCAAGGTCAGCCCCAGCATTTT. This chain connects TRBV5-6 to TRBJ1-5; D may be TRBD1 (6 bases). V was trimmed by 4 bases and J by 6 bases, leaving 17 bases between them. The CDR3 is made up of 15 amino acids. Germline values: CDR1 SGHDT, CDR2 YYEEEE.

The chain's CDR3 is CASSLVPGSTEAFF. Here the CDR3 DNA reads TGCGCCAGCAGCTTGGTACCGGGAAGCACTGAAGCTTTCTTT. The chain has TRBV5-1 and TRBJ1-1; no clear D gene. The germline V and J ends were trimmed by 0 bases and 4 bases, with 10 bases remaining between them. Germline assignment: CDR1 SGHRS and CDR2 YFSETQ. This CDR3 spans 14 amino acids.

J is TRBJ1-2 and V is TRBV28, with no clear D. CDR3 length equals 14 residues. V lost 6 bases and J 8 bases, leaving 19 bases between the germline ends. Germline V gene sequence: CDR1 MDHEN, CDR2 SYDVKM. The CDR3 coding sequence is TGTGCCAGCAGCTTAGCTTCAAATTGGAGAGGCTACACCTTC. It yields the protein CASSLASNWRGYTF.

The rearrangement links TRBV30 to TRBJ1-3; no reliable D call. CDR1 is GTSNPN, CDR2 SVGIG, per germline (reference sequence). Trimming stripped 1 base from V and 8 bases from J, with 12 bases between. The CDR3 runs to 13 residues. The chain's CDR3 is CAWSGSAPDTIYF. CDR3 nucleotide sequence: TGTGCCTGGAGTGGTTCAGCCCCGGACACCATATATTTT.

The gene calls are TRBV5-1 and TRBJ1-2; no definite D call. V lost 1 base, J lost 5 bases, and 15 bases lay in between. The CDR3 sequence is 15 residues long. Germline assignment: CDR1 SGHRS and CDR2 YFSETQ. DNA of the CDR3: TGCGCCAGCAGCTTGCGAGGTACTGATGGGTATGGCTACACCTTC. As protein: CASSLRGTDGYGYTF.

The rearrangement links TRBV10-3 to TRBJ1-1; D possibly corresponds to TRBD1 (6 bases). V was trimmed by 6 bases and J by 1 base, leaving 9 bases between them. This CDR3 has 13 amino acids. Germline V CDR1 and CDR2: ENHRY, SYGVKD. This CDR3 is CAIRIQGNTEAFF. In DNA form, the CDR3 reads TGTGCCATCAGGATACAGGGGAACACTGAAGCTTTCTTT.

The sample holds one count of this clone. The chain carries TRBV7-8 and TRBJ1-6; D not certain. V lost 2 bases, J lost 0 bases, and 2 bases lay in between. CDR1 and CDR2 (germline): SGHVS, FQNEAQ. The CDR3 covers 14 residues. The DNA for the CDR3 is TGTGCCAGCAGCTTAAGCTCCTATAATTCACCCCTCCACTTT. This codes for CASSLSSYNSPLHF.

V and J are TRBV27 and TRBJ1-1; TRBD1 aligns across 9 bases. This CDR3 contains 15 residues. Germline V gene lookup returns CDR1 MNHEY and CDR2 SMNVEV (reference sequence). V lost 5 bases and J lost 4; bases outside the gene matches: 8. CDR3 residues: CASSRGDRAPTEAFF. The DNA for the CDR3 is TGTGCCAGCAGTCGGGGGGACAGGGCCCCCACTGAAGCTTTCTTT.

V and J are TRBV5-5 and TRBJ2-1; 9 positions match TRBD1. Losses at the gene ends were 5 bases for V and 0 bases for J; bases not matched to a gene: 9. Germline V lookup: CDR1 SGHKS, CDR2 YYEKEE (reference sequence). The CDR3 spans 17 residues. Written as DNA, the CDR3 is TGTGCCAGCAGTAAAGACAGGGGGGCTAGCTCCTACAATGAGCAGTTCTTC. Its translation is CASSKDRGASSYNEQFF.

This clone showed up just a few times. V is TRBV2 and J is TRBJ1-2; 9 bases fit TRBD1. Germline V gives CDR1 SNHLY, CDR2 FYNNEI. The V gene end was trimmed by 5 bases and the J gene end by 4 bases; junction bases not matched to a gene: 5. The CDR3 runs 14 residues. CDR3 coding DNA: TGTGCCAGCAGTCTACAGGGGGCGGGCTATGGCTACACCTTC. Protein sequence: CASSLQGAGYGYTF. Variable domain in full (rest from reference TRBV2 and TRBJ1-2): EPEVTQTPSHQVTQMGQEVILRCVPISNHLYFYWYRQILGQKVEFLVSFYNNEISEKSEIFDDQFSVERPDGSNFTLKIRSTKLEDSAMYFCASSLQGAGYGYTFGSGTRLTVV.

This chain uses TRBV6-1 with TRBJ2-5; D gene ambiguous. Germline CDR1 is MNHNS and CDR2 is SASEGT. The germline V and J ends were trimmed by 4 bases and 5 bases, with 2 bases remaining between them. The CDR3 has 10 residues. CDR3 residues: CASSVETQYF. The CDR3 DNA reads as TGTGCCAGCAGTGTGGAGACCCAGTACTTC.

The chain joins TRBV6-6 to TRBJ1-2, with a weak D call TRBD1 (5 bases). The germline V gene has CDR1 MNHNY and CDR2 SVGAGI (reference sequence). The CDR3 extends over 13 amino acids. The ends were cut back, 6 bases at V and 2 bases at J, with 10 bases in the middle. CDR3 residues: CASRGTGNYGYTF. DNA for the CDR3: TGTGCCAGCAGGGGGACGGGAAACTATGGCTACACCTTC.

The chain carries TRBV7-8 and TRBJ1-5; D remains unclear. The V end lost 6 bases, the J end lost 2 bases, and 8 bases lay between the germline ends. Germline V gene lookup returns CDR1 SGHVS and CDR2 FQNEAQ. The CDR3 has 13 residues. The CDR3 DNA sequence: TGTGCCAGCAGTCCCGGAGGCAATCAGCCCCAGCATTTT. It is translated as CASSPGGNQPQHF.

The rearrangement links TRBV6-6 to TRBJ2-7, with D possibly being TRBD1 (5 bases). The V end lost 7 bases, the J end lost 0 bases, and 16 bases lay between the germline ends. This CDR3 has 15 amino acids. Germline loops: CDR1 MNHNY, CDR2 SVGAGI (reference sequence). The CDR3 sequence is CASTPGGARSYEQYV. The CDR3 nucleotides are TGTGCCAGCACTCCAGGTGGGGCCCGCTCCTACGAGCAGTACGTC.

The V and J genes are TRBV5-1 and TRBJ1-4; D ambiguous. Trimming cost V 0 bases and J 8 bases, with 8 bases left between them. Per germline, CDR1 SGHRS and CDR2 YFSETQ. CDR3 length: 13 residues. The CDR3 protein is CASSLAGAEKLFF. CDR3 DNA: TGCGCCAGCAGCTTGGCCGGCGCCGAAAAACTGTTTTTT.

The CDR3 DNA is TGTGCCAGCAGGGCGACAGGGTTCAGCTACACCTTC. Residues: CASRATGFSYTF. The gene calls are TRBV2 and TRBJ1-2; 7 nucleotides agree with TRBD1. The CDR3 extends over 12 amino acids. Germline assignment: CDR1 SNHLY and CDR2 FYNNEI. V lost 6 bases to trimming and J lost 9 bases; unmatched junction nucleotides: 7.

The V and J genes are TRBV7-9 and TRBJ2-3, with TRBD2 matching 11 bases. V shed 1 base, J shed 0 bases, and the junction held 0 bases outside the gene matches. CDR1 SEHNR and CDR2 FQNEAQ come from the germline V gene (reference sequence). The CDR3 totals 16 residues. The CDR3 here is CASSLGTSGSTDTQYF. The CDR3, as DNA: TGTGCCAGCAGCTTAGGGACTAGCGGGAGCACAGATACGCAGTATTTT.

The chain links TRBV7-6 to TRBJ2-2; perhaps D is TRBD1 or TRBD2 (5 bases each). Per the germline V gene, CDR1 is SGHVS and CDR2 is FNYEAQ. This CDR3 contains 15 residues. Trimming shortened V by 5 bases and J by 3 bases, and 13 bases separated the two germline ends. Here the CDR3 reads CASSNTGAYTGELFF. In DNA, the CDR3 is TGTGCCAGCAGCAATACCGGGGCCTACACCGGGGAGCTGTTTTTT. Combining the CDR3 with reference TRBV7-6 and TRBJ2-2 gives the whole variable domain GAGVSQSPRYKVTKRGQDVALRCDPISGHVSLYWYRQALGQGPEFLTYFNYEAQQDKSGLPNDRFSAERPEGSISTLTIQRTEQRDSAMYRCASSNTGAYTGELFFGEGSRLTVL.

The V gene is TRBV7-3, the J gene TRBJ2-2; D is possibly TRBD2 (5 bases). The CDR3 spans 14 residues. Germline-derived CDR1 and CDR2 are SGHTA and FQGTGA. V lost 1 base to trimming and J lost 5 bases, with 8 bases between them. The CDR3 DNA follows: TGTGCCAGCAGCTTAAGGCCGGGAACCGGGGAGCTGTTTTTT. The encoded protein is CASSLRPGTGELFF.

The V call is TRBV2, the J call TRBJ1-3; no reliable D call. Per germline, CDR1 SNHLY and CDR2 FYNNEI. The CDR3 has 15 residues. Deletions cut 0 bases from V and 4 bases from J, with 10 bases between. CDR3 sequence: CASSEARYTGNTIYF. CDR3 in DNA: TGTGCCAGCAGTGAAGCAAGGTACACAGGAAACACCATATATTTT.

The chain joins TRBV28 to TRBJ2-7; a weak D match, TRBD1 (6 bases). Trimming stripped 4 bases from V and 2 bases from J, with 9 bases between. This CDR3 comprises 13 residues. Germline loops: CDR1 MDHEN, CDR2 SYDVKM. The CDR3: CASSWTVPYEQYF. In DNA, the CDR3 is TGTGCCAGCAGTTGGACAGTACCCTACGAGCAGTACTTC.